Presented here are 19 T cell receptor beta chains from one specimen sequenced in a study of CD8 T cells in ankylosing spondylitis. Study-wide results and caveats: Ankylosing spondylitis blood seemed to carry a telltale TCR beta motif made of several highly homologous variants.

TCRdb redid the calling of the 5' RACE reads with MiXCR, one entry per CDR3 protein. Among 450,000 or so distinct CDR3 sequences listed, approximately 26% were seen once. Antigens for these TCRs are unknown. Sequencing input: blood, either unsorted or a sorted T cell fraction (not recorded which). The receptors here all came from a male donor with ankylosing spondylitis.

This clonotype was counted between two and nine times. The genes are TRBV2 and TRBJ1-5; maybe TRBD1 (5 bases). Germline V gene data show CDR1 as SNHLY and CDR2 as FYNNEI. This CDR3 contains 15 residues. V shed 7 bases and J shed 1 base, with 14 bases lying between them. The CDR3 sequence is CASTERGGSNQPQHF. The DNA of the CDR3 is TGTGCCAGCACGGAGCGTGGGGGAAGCAATCAGCCCCAGCATTTT.

The chain joins TRBV20-1 to TRBJ1-3; TRBD1 might be the D (6 bases). V lost 5 bases and J lost 7, with 18 bases in between. The CDR3 runs to 14 residues. The germline V gene has CDR1 DFQATT and CDR2 SNEGSKA (reference sequence). The CDR3 loop is CSAPETGPRNTIYF. In nucleotides, the CDR3 is TGCAGTGCTCCGGAGACAGGCCCTCGGAACACCATATATTTT.

This clonotype was seen a handful of times. The chain is built from TRBV12-3 or TRBV12-4 and TRBJ1-4, with D unresolved. V lost 5 bases and J lost 4, with 11 bases in between. The CDR3 runs 14 residues. The CDR3, as DNA: TGTGCCAGCAGTATGGACGCCCGTAATGAAAAACTGTTTTTT. Protein: CASSMDARNEKLFF.

This chain links TRBV6-1 with TRBJ2-1; 8 bases line up with TRBD2. J gave up 9 bases and V 4 bases, and 8 bases lay outside the gene matches. CDR1 and CDR2 from the germline V gene are MNHNS and SASEGT. The CDR3 length is 14 residues. The CDR3 here is CASSGSGAGGEQFF. CDR3 coding DNA: TGTGCCAGCAGTGGTAGCGGGGCCGGCGGTGAGCAGTTCTTC.

This clonotype was counted a few times. The J gene is TRBJ1-2, the V gene TRBV2, with D perhaps matching TRBD1 (5 bases). Germline assignment: CDR1 SNHLY and CDR2 FYNNEI. The CDR3 spans 11 residues. The V end was cut by 7 bases, the J end by 8 bases, with 11 bases between. CDR3 nucleotides: TGTGCCAGCAAGGAGGGGATGGGCTACACCTTC. Amino acids: CASKEGMGYTF. The full variable domain, completed using reference TRBV2 and TRBJ1-2, is EPEVTQTPSHQVTQMGQEVILRCVPISNHLYFYWYRQILGQKVEFLVSFYNNEISEKSEIFDDQFSVERPDGSNFTLKIRSTKLEDSAMYFCASKEGMGYTFGSGTRLTVV.

This clonotype was observed a few times. The chain uses TRBV11-3 and TRBJ2-1, with 10 nucleotides matching TRBD2. V dropped 4 bases and J dropped 3; count of bases not matched to a gene: 3. The CDR3 loop spans 15 amino acids. Per germline, CDR1 SGHNT and CDR2 YENEEA. CDR3 sequence reads: CASSSGLAYYNEQFF. CDR3 nucleotides: TGTGCCAGCAGCTCGGGACTAGCGTACTACAATGAGCAGTTCTTC. Complete variable domain (other parts from reference TRBV11-3 and TRBJ2-1): EAGVVQSPRYKIIEKKQPVAFWCNPISGHNTLYWYLQNLGQGPELLIRYENEEAVDDSQLPKDRFSAERLKGVDSTLKIQPAELGDSAVYLCASSSGLAYYNEQFFGPGTRLTVL.

This clonotype was detected once. The gene calls are TRBV20-1 and TRBJ1-2; D gene unclear. The germline V and J ends were trimmed by 3 bases and 4 bases, with 12 bases remaining between them. Germline V gene sequence: CDR1 DFQATT, CDR2 SNEGSKA (reference sequence). The CDR3 is 13 amino acids. The CDR3 DNA follows: TGCAGTGCTAGTCGACTCAATTTCTATGGCTACACCTTC. Translation: CSASRLNFYGYTF.

This sequence joins TRBV6-4 and TRBJ2-2, with TRBD2 matching over 7 bases. The CDR3 is 15 residues long. V gave up 2 bases and J gave up 5 bases; unmatched junction bases: 5. CDR1 is MRHNA and CDR2 is SNTAGT in the germline V gene. CDR3 bases: TGTGCCAGCAGTGACCGGCCCGGGGGGACCGGGGAGCTGTTTTTT. This sequence encodes CASSDRPGGTGELFF.

The chain recombines TRBV5-1 with TRBJ2-3; 7 nucleotides agree with TRBD2. Germline trimming cut 0 bases from V and 5 bases from J; bases unmatched to any gene: 9. Germline CDR1 and CDR2: SGHRS and YFSETQ. There are 16 residues in the CDR3. CDR3 nucleotide sequence: TGCGCCAGCAGCTTGGACGGGGGAGGGCCCGGAGATACGCAGTATTTT. The encoded protein is CASSLDGGGPGDTQYF.

The table lists this clonotype with a few counts. The chain carries TRBV11-3 and TRBJ1-1; unclear D gene. Per the germline V gene, CDR1 is SGHNT and CDR2 is YENEEA. The ends were cut back, 7 bases at V and 6 bases at J, with 18 bases in the middle. The CDR3 loop spans 14 amino acids. The CDR3 coding sequence is TGTGCCAGCACCACGAGAATTTTATCCCCTGAAGCTTTCTTT. It yields the protein CASTTRILSPEAFF.

This clonotype has just a few counts. The rearrangement joins TRBV20-1 to TRBJ2-1, with 7 bases lining up with TRBD2. CDR3 length: 16 amino acids. V dropped 0 bases and J dropped 4; count of bases not matched to a gene: 9. Germline CDR1 is DFQATT and CDR2 is SNEGSKA (reference sequence). The chain's CDR3 is CSARDPGAGVYNEQFF. The CDR3 DNA follows: TGCAGTGCTAGAGATCCCGGGGCGGGGGTATACAATGAGCAGTTCTTC.

This clonotype has a handful of counts. CDR3 sequence reads: CAISPEREAYNEQFF. The CDR3 DNA follows: TGTGCCATCAGTCCGGAACGGGAGGCCTACAATGAGCAGTTCTTC. V and J are TRBV10-3 and TRBJ2-1, with 7 bases that match TRBD2. V shed 5 bases, J shed 2 bases, and the junction held 6 bases outside the gene matches. The CDR3 has 15 amino acids. Germline CDR1 is ENHRY and CDR2 is SYGVKD.

The genes are TRBV2 and TRBJ1-1; 8 bases agree with TRBD1. Germline CDR1 is SNHLY and CDR2 is FYNNEI. The CDR3 contains 14 residues. Losses at the gene ends were 6 bases for V and 9 bases for J; bases not matched to a gene: 12. CDR3 sequence: CASSLPGQERKAFF. CDR3 coding DNA: TGTGCCAGCAGCCTCCCGGGACAGGAACGAAAAGCTTTCTTT.

This clonotype occurred a few times. V usage is TRBV15 and J usage is TRBJ2-7; D possibly corresponds to TRBD2 (5 bases). From germline, CDR1 is LNHNV and CDR2 YYDKDF (reference sequence). The CDR3 loop spans 15 amino acids. Trimming shortened V by 1 base and J by 6 bases, and 16 bases separated the two germline ends. CDR3 sequence: CATSRGWESRREQYV. CDR3 coding DNA: TGTGCCACCAGCAGAGGGTGGGAGTCACGGCGCGAGCAGTACGTC.

The V call is TRBV30, the J call TRBJ2-7; D tentatively reads TRBD1 or TRBD2 (5 bases each). Trimming took 4 bases from V and 7 from J, leaving 14 bases between them. Germline lookup yields CDR1 GTSNPN and CDR2 SVGIG (reference sequence). This CDR3 is built from 12 residues. The CDR3 sequence is CAWNPGTREQYF. CDR3 DNA: TGTGCCTGGAATCCAGGGACCCGGGAGCAGTACTTC.

The chain has TRBV11-2 and TRBJ1-2; 8 bases map to TRBD1. V trimming: 5 bases; J trimming: 4 bases; junction bases outside the gene matches: 9. The germline gives CDR1 SGHAT, CDR2 FQNNGV. The CDR3 is 15 residues long. The CDR3 sequence is CASSPAGQGLYGYTF. As DNA, the CDR3 is TGTGCCAGCAGCCCGGCCGGACAGGGTCTCTATGGCTACACCTTC. The full variable domain, in which reference TRBV11-2 and TRBJ1-2 provide the parts outside the CDR3, is EAGVAQSPRYKIIEKRQSVAFWCNPISGHATLYWYQQILGQGPKLLIQFQNNGVVDDSQLPKDRFSAERLKGVDSTLKIQPAKLEDSAVYLCASSPAGQGLYGYTFGSGTRLTVV.

This clonotype was recorded a few times. For the CDR3, the DNA is TGTGCCAGCAGGAGACAGGGGGGGAGCACCGGGGAGCTGTTTTTT. Its protein product is CASRRQGGSTGELFF. This chain connects TRBV5-6 to TRBJ2-2; 9 bases match TRBD1. This CDR3 is built from 15 residues. J was trimmed by 4 bases and V by 5 bases; bases with no gene match: 6. Germline CDR1 reads SGHDT; CDR2 reads YYEEEE. Variable domain in full (rest from reference TRBV5-6 and TRBJ2-2): DAGVTQSPTHLIKTRGQQVTLRCSPKSGHDTVSWYQQALGQGPQFIFQYYEEEERQRGNFPDRFSGHQFPNYSSELNVNALLLGDSALYLCASRRQGGSTGELFFGEGSRLTVL.

V gene TRBV20-1 combines with J gene TRBJ1-2, with D perhaps TRBD1 (5 bases). The CDR3 contains 11 residues. The germline V gene has CDR1 DFQATT and CDR2 SNEGSKA (reference sequence). The germline V and J ends were trimmed by 1 base and 7 bases, with 7 bases remaining between them. The DNA for the CDR3 is TGCAGTGCTAGAGCGGGGCTTGGCTACACCTTC. Translated: CSARAGLGYTF.

The chain has TRBV11-2 and TRBJ2-3; D call uncertain. Trimming shortened V by 4 bases and J by 4 bases, and 18 bases separated the two germline ends. The V gene's germline CDR1 is SGHAT and CDR2 FQNNGV. The CDR3 covers 16 residues. The CDR3 coding sequence is TGTGCCAGCAGCTCTTATATCGCTAGATCTGCAGATACGCAGTATTTT. As protein: CASSSYIARSADTQYF.